This TCR beta chain was captured by sequencing in a study of blood T cell repertoires in COVID-19 (dated by TCRdb to the early 2020s). Regarding the research as a whole: Samples covering the acute and convalescent phases of COVID-19 were provided by collaborators in the United States, Italy and Spain. The material from the prospective study consisted of cDNA or gDNA derived from T cells, B-cell-depleted T cells, or PBMCs. Nearly every sample came with metadata listing a de-identified subject ID, COVID-19 status, age in years and sex. The samples were drawn from two sources: the first 160 participants of the ongoing ImmuneRACE study, and over 950 subjects contributed by 6 global collaborators. Subjects who had been exposed to COVID-19, were actively infected with it, or had recovered from it provided the deeply sampled blood TCRbeta repertoires that made up the dataset. Where available, HLA class I and class II types were obtained from metadata supplied by the sample provider rather than from assay-based typing. The repertoires were released in a freely available public database intended as a resource for research on the immune response to SARS-CoV-2.

TCRbeta CDR3 regions were amplified from genomic DNA using the immunoSEQ Assay, a bias-controlled multiplex PCR. On the authors' methods: The number of nucleated cells in each sample was estimated by amplification of reference gene primers within the assay. To quantify the absolute abundance of each unique TCRbeta CDR3 rearrangement, sequence reads were collapsed and filtered. Productive Simpson clonality was computed per sample as the square root of Simpson's diversity index over productive rearrangements. TCRdb carries this immuneACCESS record with in-frame sequences only. Its versions omit some clonotypes, under half of them owing to an unresolved V gene in the studies checked, with the rest unexplained. That table gives V, J and clone size, and the DNA gave D and trimming. Counted in this sample were roughly 200,000 clones; around 84% of them appeared once. The top ten constitute about 12% of the sample.

General study outcomes and caveats: How much clinical and demographic metadata was included differed by source and by participant, and the metadata was provided uncurated.

Comment on this clone: This receptor's antigen is unknown. Base quality data are lacking; no much larger clone is found one base away.

The collaborating institutions used their own protocols to collect whole blood in K2EDTA tubes. Collaborator samples were shipped for TCRbeta analysis as frozen whole blood, isolated PBMCs, or DNA extracted from either sample type. Sequencing was done on a sample of peripheral blood. The receptor was derived from a human donor in a cohort sampled during active COVID-19.

The encoded CDR3 is CASSPGGGGQPQHF. The nucleotides are TGTGCCAGCAGTCCAGGGGGTGGTGGACAGCCCCAGCATTTT. The chain uses TRBV2 and TRBJ1-5; a stretch of 7 junction bases matches TRBD1. Its CDR3 holds 14 amino acids, cysteine through phenylalanine. Of all the DNA, just the CDR3 is kept, 42 bases in frame from base 1. The germline V gene gives CDR1 as SNHLY and CDR2 as FYNNEI. For this chain, trimming is 5 bases at the V end and 7 bases at the J end, and the number of junction bases without a gene match is 8.